This T cell receptor beta chain was obtained from a study of beta chain features in type 1 diabetes. The overall study: The patient and healthy donor groups were comparable for age, gender and cell yields. Sorted cells examined across all samples numbered 95 million to 120 million. Points from the study as a whole: TCRB CDR3 length was moderately but significantly reduced in all four CD4+ subsets of Type 1 diabetes patients. These data did not resolve whether HLA type affects TCRB rearrangement.

Looked up from germline, CDR1 is SGHRS and CDR2 is YFSETQ. The CDR3 has 14 residues. The V and J ends lost 7 bases and 2 bases, in that order; junction bases with no gene match: 6. The table lists this clone with a count of one. Its target is not known. Donors contributed one heparinised blood draw apiece, averaging about 120 mL. As every portion of the isolated RNA was reverse transcribed, the sequencing read expressed TCRB transcripts. The method was immunoSEQ multiplex PCR; TCRdb's version includes in-frame clones alone and lacks a portion of them. The data show around 70,000 clones, 49% seen once. This TCR was recovered from a man aged 25-45 years with type 1 diabetes. The chain combines TRBV5-1 with TRBJ2-3; 8 bases line up with TRBD2. Sample: central memory CD4+ T cells from blood. The CDR3 protein is CASGAGEPTDTQYF. CDR3 nucleotides: TGCGCCAGCGGAGCGGGGGAACCCACAGATACGCAGTATTTT.